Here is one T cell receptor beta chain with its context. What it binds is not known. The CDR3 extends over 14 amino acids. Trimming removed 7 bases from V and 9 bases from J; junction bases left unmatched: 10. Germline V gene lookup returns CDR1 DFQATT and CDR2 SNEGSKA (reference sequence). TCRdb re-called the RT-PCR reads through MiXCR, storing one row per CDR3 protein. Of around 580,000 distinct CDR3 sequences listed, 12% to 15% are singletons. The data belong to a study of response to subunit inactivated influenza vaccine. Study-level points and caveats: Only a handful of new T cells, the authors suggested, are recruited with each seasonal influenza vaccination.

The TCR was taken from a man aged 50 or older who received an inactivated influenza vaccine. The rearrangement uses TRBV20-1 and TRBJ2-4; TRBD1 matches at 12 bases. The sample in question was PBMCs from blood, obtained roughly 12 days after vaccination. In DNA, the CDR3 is TGCAGTGTAGGGGGACAGGGGGCGCCTGGCATTCAGTACTTC. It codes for CSVGGQGAPGIQYF.